Below, one TCR beta chain is given with its context. Clones were sequenced by immunoSEQ multiplex PCR, and TCRdb holds only the in-frame ones, with some missing. The sample holds some 56,000 clones, around 90% seen once. The sample belongs to a study of T cell changes during pregnancy in multiple sclerosis. With 3 bases removed from V and 9 bases from J, the gap between germline ends came to 13 bases. Germline V gene sequence: CDR1 SGDLS, CDR2 YYNGEE. This CDR3 is built from 13 residues. The chain joins TRBV9 to TRBJ2-1; D unresolved. Source: peripheral blood, taken in the third trimester of pregnancy. This clonotype was obtained from a female donor in good health, enrolled as a control in a pregnancy study. This chain's CDR3 is CASSEWNGGEQFF. CDR3 bases: TGTGCCAGCAGCGAATGGAACGGCGGTGAGCAGTTCTTC.